This T cell receptor (beta chain) came from a study of cytomegalovirus exposure and HLA in healthy donors. General study findings and limits: In a later analysis, V- and J-gene trimming of beta chains associated with a DCLRE1C missense variant, replicated independently. Later analysis revealed greater clonal expansion in HLA-associated TCR beta chains than in equally common others. Later findings reportedly placed an Asian-associated ancestry cluster below the approximately 670-donor mean for N-insertions.

This cohort consisted of healthy bone marrow donors. With 60 Vbeta and 13 Jbeta primers, the PCR was carried out. Using immunoSEQ multiplex PCR, the repertoire was profiled, and TCRdb retains in-frame clones only, with some absent. This sample carries 100,000 to 150,000 clones, approximately 80% of them seen once, and the ten largest clones take 0.8% to 0.95%. Germline CDR1 reads SGHTS; CDR2 reads YDEGEE. The CDR3 is 17 amino acids. In regard to this clone: Antigen unknown. One end of the junction does not line up with germline, which may come from a read error.

The chain uses TRBV5-8 and TRBJ1-5, with 9 positions matching TRBD1. The sample comprised PBMCs. The source is an older woman in good health and CMV-seronegative. CDR3 protein: CASTPGQGLYSHQPQHF. The CDR3 region has the DNA TGTGCCAGCACCCCGGGACAGGGCCTATATAGCCATCAGCCCCAGCATTTT.